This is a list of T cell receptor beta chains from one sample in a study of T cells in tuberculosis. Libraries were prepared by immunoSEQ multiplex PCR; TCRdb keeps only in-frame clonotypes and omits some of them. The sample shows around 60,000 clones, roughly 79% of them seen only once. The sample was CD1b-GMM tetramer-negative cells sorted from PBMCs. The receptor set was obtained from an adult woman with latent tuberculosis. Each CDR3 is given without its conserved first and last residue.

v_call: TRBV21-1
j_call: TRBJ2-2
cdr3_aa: ASSCWTSGRSGELF

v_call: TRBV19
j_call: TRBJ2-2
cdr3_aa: ASSLLTGLEGGELF

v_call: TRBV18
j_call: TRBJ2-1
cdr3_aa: ASSPPGGGSGGPGTQF

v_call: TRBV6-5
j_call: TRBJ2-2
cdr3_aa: ASSYGQANGELF

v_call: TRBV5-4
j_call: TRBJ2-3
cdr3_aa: ASSLPPQDTQY

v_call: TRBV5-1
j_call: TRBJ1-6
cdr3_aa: ASSLEGWTGGDSPLH

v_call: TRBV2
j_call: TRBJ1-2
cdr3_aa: ASTGQGVGGYT

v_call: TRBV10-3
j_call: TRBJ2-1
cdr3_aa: AISRPGTGRHNEQF

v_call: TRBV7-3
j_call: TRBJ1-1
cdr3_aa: ASSLTAGSTEAF

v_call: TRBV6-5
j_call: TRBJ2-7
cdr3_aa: ASSEAGGNEQY